This T cell receptor (beta chain) was identified in a study of blood T cell repertoires in COVID-19. As for the study in general: COVID-19 samples collected from the United States, Italy and Spain covered acute and convalescent phases.

It was during active infection that Seattle patients were enrolled and then longitudinally followed. V lost 10 bases and J lost 5; bases outside the gene matches: 11. Per the germline V gene, CDR1 is SGHAT and CDR2 is FQNNGV. The CDR3 length is 14 residues. In the original analysis: Cell counts per sample came from amplifying reference gene primers. Method: immunoSEQ multiplex PCR; TCRdb's copy keeps in-frame clones and lacks some. The DNA gave D and trimming, while V, J and clone size come from that table. The data contain more than 300,000 clones, 80% to 90% of them singletons. The chain uses TRBV11-2 and TRBJ2-7; TRBD1 agrees at 10 bases. The material sequenced was peripheral blood. The source of this sequence is a woman aged 25 to 39 with COVID-19, enrolled during active disease. CDR3 sequence: CATSKTGGLDEQYF. The CDR3 coding sequence is TGTGCCACGTCAAAGACAGGGGGCCTGGACGAGCAGTACTTC.